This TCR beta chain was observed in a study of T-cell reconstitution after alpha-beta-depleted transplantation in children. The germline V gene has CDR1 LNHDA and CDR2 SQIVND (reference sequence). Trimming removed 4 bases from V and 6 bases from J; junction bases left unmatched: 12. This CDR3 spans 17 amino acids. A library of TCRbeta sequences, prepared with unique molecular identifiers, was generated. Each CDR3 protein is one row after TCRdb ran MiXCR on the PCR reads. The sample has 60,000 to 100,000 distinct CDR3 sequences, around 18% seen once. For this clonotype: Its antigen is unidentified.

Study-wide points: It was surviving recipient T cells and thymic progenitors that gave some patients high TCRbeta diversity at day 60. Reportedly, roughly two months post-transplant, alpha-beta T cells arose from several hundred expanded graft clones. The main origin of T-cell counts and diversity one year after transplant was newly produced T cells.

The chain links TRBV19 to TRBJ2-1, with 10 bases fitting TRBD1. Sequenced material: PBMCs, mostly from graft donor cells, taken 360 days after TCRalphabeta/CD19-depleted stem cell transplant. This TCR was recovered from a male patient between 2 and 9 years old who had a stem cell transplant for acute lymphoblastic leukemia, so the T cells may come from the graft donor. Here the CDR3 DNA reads TGTGCCAGTAGTACCTTACCGGGACAGGGGAGGTCCAATGAGCAGTTCTTC. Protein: CASSTLPGQGRSNEQFF.